The 13 T cell receptor beta chains below come from one sample, sequenced in a study of CD4+ T cells in melanoma. Repertoires were generated with immunoSEQ multiplex PCR, while TCRdb's copy carries only in-frame clones and drops some. The sample shows roughly 60,000 clones, over 60% of them seen only once. Sequenced input: tumor tissue. The receptors were gathered from a human donor with melanoma.

The chain couples TRBV6-5 to TRBJ2-2; D might be TRBD2 (6 bases). CDR3 size: 11 residues. CDR1 is MNHEY and CDR2 is SVGAGI in the germline V gene. Between the trimmed V and J ends, which lost 6 bases and 10 bases, there was a span of 9 bases. The DNA of the CDR3 is TGTGCCAGCAGGGGCGGGACGGAGCTGTTTTTT. Protein sequence: CASRGGTELFF.

The chain couples TRBV30 to TRBJ1-4, with a tentative D call TRBD1 (5 bases). V was pared by 4 bases and J by 5 bases, with 11 bases between. CDR3 length: 13 amino acids. Looked up from germline, CDR1 is GTSNPN and CDR2 is SVGIG (reference sequence). In DNA, the CDR3 is TGTGCCTGGAACGGACATCCAAATGAAAAACTGTTTTTT. Encoded protein: CAWNGHPNEKLFF.

V gene TRBV27 combines with J gene TRBJ2-7; D perhaps matches TRBD1 (6 bases). The germline V gene has CDR1 MNHEY and CDR2 SMNVEV (reference sequence). Trimming took off 3 bases at V and 2 bases at J, with 8 bases between the two ends. The CDR3 consists of 13 residues. The CDR3 nucleotides are TGTGCCAGCAGTTTGAACAGGGCCTACGAGCAGTACTTC. Its translation is CASSLNRAYEQYF.

The V and J genes are TRBV7-2 and TRBJ1-1, with 8 bases that match TRBD1. CDR3 length: 14 amino acids. J was trimmed by 11 bases and V by 3 bases; bases with no gene match: 11. The germline V gene encodes CDR1 SGHTA and CDR2 FQGNSA. In DNA form, the CDR3 reads TGTGCCAGCAGCTTGGACAGGGCCACGCTCTCGGCTTTCTTT. Amino acid sequence: CASSLDRATLSAFF.

CDR3 in amino acids: CACLDRGRDNYGYTF. CDR3 in DNA: TGTGCCTGTTTGGACAGGGGCCGGGATAACTATGGCTACACCTTC. The chain carries TRBV30 and TRBJ1-2, with 9 bases matching TRBD1. This CDR3 comprises 15 residues. The germline CDR1 and CDR2 sequences are GTSNPN and SVGIG (reference sequence). With 6 bases clipped from V and 1 base from J, the junction kept 9 bases outside the gene matches.

This clone was found once. The chain combines TRBV7-9 with TRBJ2-1, with 9 bases fitting TRBD1. The CDR3 contains 18 residues. Germline V gene sequence: CDR1 SEHNR, CDR2 FQNEAQ (reference sequence). J gave up 5 bases and V 3 bases, and 14 bases lay outside the gene matches. CDR3 DNA sequence: TGTGCCAGCAGCTTCCCCACGGAACAGGGGGCGACGGACAATGAGCAGTTCTTC. Amino acid sequence: CASSFPTEQGATDNEQFF.

The chain links TRBV27 to TRBJ2-7, with D perhaps TRBD1 or TRBD2 (6 bases each). CDR1 is MNHEY, CDR2 SMNVEV, per germline (reference sequence). V was shortened by 2 bases and J by 0 bases, with 14 bases between the two germline ends. The CDR3 length is 16 residues. The CDR3 DNA is TGTGCCAGCAGTTTAGGGCTAGGGGGAGGCTCCTACGAGCAGTACTTC. It translates to CASSLGLGGGSYEQYF.

In its sample, this clone was seen a few times. At one boundary the junction diverges from the germline segment, which might be a read error. The rearrangement uses TRBV7-2 and TRBJ2-7; D tentatively fits TRBD1 or TRBD2 (5 bases each). The germline CDR1 and CDR2 sequences are SGHTA and FQGNSA. CDR3 length: 13 residues. The CDR3 here is CASSPGTDYVQYF. The CDR3 coding sequence is TGTGCCAGCAGCCCAGGGACCGACTACGTGCAGTACTTC.

The rearrangement joins TRBV27 to TRBJ2-7; perhaps TRBD1 as D (6 bases). Germline lookup yields CDR1 MNHEY and CDR2 SMNVEV (reference sequence). This CDR3 region has 13 residues. Trimming left V 2 bases short and J 7 bases short, with 12 bases between. The chain's CDR3 is CASSLQGQVEQYF. DNA for the CDR3: TGTGCCAGCAGTTTACAGGGACAAGTTGAGCAGTACTTC.

J is TRBJ1-1 and V is TRBV6-5; D remains unclear. With 6 bases removed from V and 5 bases from J, the gap between germline ends came to 10 bases. Germline V lookup: CDR1 MNHEY, CDR2 SVGAGI. CDR3 size: 12 residues. CDR3 region: CASRQGGTEAFF. CDR3 in DNA: TGTGCCAGCAGGCAAGGAGGGACTGAAGCTTTCTTT.

This clone was seen repeatedly, ten times or more. CDR3 loop: CASGLGGLEQFF. The CDR3 bases are TGTGCTAGTGGTCTCGGGGGGCTTGAGCAGTTCTTC. The J gene is TRBJ2-1, the V gene TRBV12-5, with TRBD2 as a possible D gene (7 bases). Germline CDR1 LGHNT, CDR2 FRNRAP. V was clipped by 5 bases and J by 9 bases, with 11 bases between them. This CDR3 has 12 residues.

A remark on this clone: The same CDR3 also results from other DNA sequences found in this sample. The J gene is TRBJ2-1, the V gene TRBV7-6; 8 nucleotides match TRBD2. CDR1 and CDR2 from the germline V gene are SGHVS and FNYEAQ. The CDR3 extends over 16 amino acids. Trimming took 0 bases from V and 7 from J; bases not matched to a gene: 8. The CDR3, as DNA: TGTGCCAGCAGCTTAGCGCGCGGGCGGGGGGCTAATGAGCAGTTCTTC. It yields the protein CASSLARGRGANEQFF.

CDR3 nucleotides: TGTGCCAGCAGAGGGACAGCCGACTATGGCTACACCTTC. It translates to CASRGTADYGYTF. The chain carries TRBV7-9 and TRBJ1-2; 7 bases match TRBD1. The CDR3 runs to 13 residues. Looked up from germline, CDR1 is SEHNR and CDR2 is FQNEAQ (reference sequence). The V gene end was trimmed by 6 bases and the J gene end by 3 bases; junction bases not matched to a gene: 4.